This TCR beta chain was captured in a study of T cell repertoires in cytomegalovirus infection. Overall study findings and caveats: There were carriers of CMV plus the relevant HLA, and cumulative public TCR beta family frequency identified them.

J lost 7 bases, V lost 2 bases, and 10 bases had no gene match. CDR3 length: 16 amino acids. Germline assignment: CDR1 DFQATT and CDR2 SNEGSKA (reference sequence). TCRdb redid the calling of the reads with MiXCR, one entry per CDR3 protein. The sample lists more than 300,000 distinct CDR3 sequences; about 32% were seen once. Turning to this clonotype: Its antigen is not identified.

The TCR was taken from a human donor in good health (CMV status not recorded). Some clones in this sample may be carry-over from other donors' samples. The rearrangement uses TRBV20-1 and TRBJ2-4; TRBD2 agrees at 11 bases. The input for sequencing was cultured PBMCs, taken from culture after CMV antigen stimulation. The CDR3 DNA follows: TGCAGTGCTAGACCCGGGACTAGCGGAGCCAGGAACATTCAGTACTTC. This sequence encodes CSARPGTSGARNIQYF.